This T cell receptor beta chain was recovered during a study of blood T cells in healthy people across ages (dated by TCRdb to between 2015 and 2016). In the study overall: In model experiments, roughly one uniquely barcoded TCR beta cDNA molecule per two T cells was captured by template switching. Using deep sequencing normalized with unique cDNA molecular identifiers, the study measured how TCR beta repertoire diversity changes with age. Four age groups were formed from the donors: young (average 16 years), middle-aged (approximately 40), aged (roughly 59) and long-lived (about 80). To avoid experimental bias, donors of different ages were distributed randomly across sequencing lanes. For two donors (one aged 18 to 30 and one aged 80 or older), the study analyzed two additional independent replicas of 1 million unique cDNA reads from the same blood draw.

Donors were 40 or so systemically healthy Caucasian individuals from Russia aged roughly 6 to 90 years. Approximately 9.3 milliliters of peripheral blood were drawn from each donor into EDTA-treated Vacutainer tubes. Ficoll-Paque density-gradient centrifugation was used to isolate PBMCs, with at least 6 million per sample. Total RNA, at least 5 micrograms per sample, was extracted from PBMCs with Trizol reagent. Naive CD45RAhigh/CD27high T cell percentages were measured by flow cytometry on a PBMC aliquot from every donor. From its cysteine to its phenylalanine, the CDR3 spans 15 amino acids. Of the read, only the CDR3 DNA is kept; its 45 bases are in frame from base 1. Trimming removed 3 bases from V and 7 bases from J, leaving 16 bases between the germline ends. Looking up the germline V gene yields CDR1 SGHTA and CDR2 FQGNSA. This clonotype has a handful of counts. What antigen it recognizes has not been identified. Base qualities are not provided; no much larger clone lies one nucleotide away.

Libraries were prepared through 5' RACE. Sequencing was carried out with an Illumina HiSeq 2500. A second roughly 6 to 12 cycle PCR used a sample-barcoded 5' primer and a J-beta primer mix. Each TCR beta cDNA molecule received a unique molecular identifier from a template-switch 5' adaptor carrying 12 random nucleotides. Each sample yielded at least 2.5 million CDR3-containing paired-end reads. All of the RNA was converted into first-strand cDNA using the Mint cDNA synthesis kit, with a TRBC-specific oligonucleotide serving as the primer. All cDNA was treated with uracil-DNA glycosylase and then went through a first 18-cycle PCR with the universal primers M1SS and BC2_uni_R. Regarding the original processing steps: Each sample was normalized by randomly selecting 1 million high-quality reads, each carrying a distinct molecular identifier. Instead of being binned into consensus sequences, reads that shared molecular identifiers were thrown out. CDR3 identification, clonotype clustering and error correction used MiTCR with a Q25 quality threshold and the strictest error-elimination algorithm. Lower-bound total TCR beta diversity was estimated with a nonparametric unseen species model using Euler transformation. Starting from the raw public reads, TCRdb applied fastp trimming at Q25, assembled clones with MiXCR and retained in-frame beta chains. Each entry is one CDR3 protein sequence, shown with its most common DNA and genes. V and J calls and clone size were set by TCRdb, not the authors. The sample yields about 1.5 million distinct CDR3 sequences; approximately 40% were counted once. Together, the top ten hold 7% to 9% of the sample.

Overall results and qualifications from the work: Observed TCR beta diversity per million T cells fell roughly linearly with age, and a significant reduction was already apparent by age around 40. Compared with the aged group, the long-lived group had more naive CD4+ T cells, fewer expanded clones and increased TCR diversity, a pattern suggesting age selection. Because the CMV infection status of the donors was unknown, age-related changes in expanded clonotypes may potentially have been confounded. Bulk unsorted PBMC profiling prevented conclusive comparison of naive and antigen-experienced compartments. Estimates of total diversity based on one million sequenced T cells were considered lower bounds and underestimates. Observed TCR beta diversity correlated strongly with the percentage of naive T cells measured by flow cytometry.

The rearrangement joined TRBV7-2 to TRBJ2-1; the D call is tentative, TRBD1 or TRBD2, as each matches 5 bases. The sample consisted of blood. The receptor was isolated from a woman younger than 35 in good health. The nucleotide sequence is given as TGTGCCAGCAGCTTGGGGGTAGCGAAGGGGAATGAGCAGTTCTTC. This encodes CASSLGVAKGNEQFF.